This T cell receptor beta chain came from a study of cytotoxic CD8 clonotypes in ibrutinib-treated CLL. Study-wide background: Among the patients, roughly 12 presented as relapsed/refractory and 15 as treatment-naive; around 18 showed unmutated IGHV. Study-level findings and limits: Baseline-level clonality went beyond age-matched healthy donors and moved in step with circulating CD8+ T-cell counts.

The ends were cut back, 4 bases at V and 0 bases at J, with 9 bases in the middle. CDR1 SGHKS and CDR2 YYEKEE come from the germline V gene (reference sequence). The CDR3 spans 14 residues. Produced via immunoSEQ multiplex PCR; TCRdb's table is partial and in-frame only. The table includes more than 85,000 clones, about 74% detected once. This clone showed up just a few times. What it recognizes is unknown. Sequencing used PBMCs, obtained after 24 months of ibrutinib treatment. This chain links TRBV5-5 with TRBJ2-3; no definite D call. This TCR was sampled from a human donor with chronic lymphocytic leukemia. The CDR3 is CASSGPSSTDTQYF. CDR3 DNA sequence: TGTGCCAGCAGCGGGCCATCTAGCACAGATACGCAGTATTTT.